These 27 T cell receptor beta chains originate from one sample sequenced in a study of cytomegalovirus exposure and HLA in healthy donors. PCR employed 60 Vbeta and 13 Jbeta primers. Generated by immunoSEQ multiplex PCR, the TCRdb table keeps only in-frame clones and is missing some. The table records about 130,000 clones, 85% to 90% of them present only once. The specimen was PBMCs. Source of these receptors: a woman aged 25 to 39 in good health and CMV-seropositive.

V is TRBV11-1 and J is TRBJ1-2; D not resolved. Between the trimmed V and J ends, which lost 4 bases and 4 bases, there was a span of 19 bases. The CDR3 has 16 residues. CDR1 is SGHAT, CDR2 FQDESV, per germline (reference sequence). The CDR3 spells CASSSLGKDRGYGYTF. The CDR3 nucleotides are TGTGCCAGCAGCTCCCTCGGGAAGGATCGGGGCTATGGCTACACCTTC. Supplemented by reference TRBV11-1 and TRBJ1-2, the full variable domain reads EAEVAQSPRYKITEKSQAVAFWCDPISGHATLYWYRQILGQGPELLVQFQDESVVDDSQLPKDRFSAERLKGVDSTLKIQPAELGDSAMYLCASSSLGKDRGYGYTFGSGTRLTVV.

This clone has more than one count but fewer than ten. The gene calls are TRBV7-9 and TRBJ2-6, with D hard to call. CDR1 is SEHNR, CDR2 FQNEAQ, per germline (reference sequence). CDR3 length equals 15 residues. Trimming stripped 6 bases from V and 2 bases from J, with 11 bases between. CDR3 residues: CASSQTVAGANVLTF. As DNA, the CDR3 is TGTGCCAGCAGTCAAACGGTGGCTGGGGCCAACGTCCTGACTTTC.

The V call is TRBV6-4, the J call TRBJ2-1; TRBD2 matches at 7 bases. Germline lookup yields CDR1 MRHNA and CDR2 SNTAGT. The CDR3 covers 15 residues. The J segment lost 0 bases and the V segment lost 3 bases, leaving 2 bases of the junction unmatched. CDR3 sequence (DNA): TGTGCCAGCAGTGAGGCGGGGGACTCCTACAATGAGCAGTTCTTC. Residues: CASSEAGDSYNEQFF.

V gene TRBV7-7 combines with J gene TRBJ2-2; TRBD2 agrees at 10 bases. Per germline, CDR1 SSHAT and CDR2 FNYEAQ (reference sequence). V shed 3 bases and J 6 bases; nucleotides not matched to a gene: 4. This CDR3 has 15 residues. CDR3 in amino acids: CASSFSSGGAGELFF. The CDR3 region has the DNA TGTGCCAGCAGCTTCTCGAGCGGGGGGGCCGGGGAGCTGTTTTTT.

V and J are TRBV6-6 and TRBJ1-2; D ambiguous. Trimming removed 2 bases from V and 1 base from J, with 8 bases in between. The V gene's germline CDR1 is MNHNY and CDR2 SVGAGI (reference sequence). This CDR3 contains 14 residues. CDR3 DNA: TGTGCCAGCAGTTACGGAGGCTTTAACTATGGCTACACCTTC. It is translated as CASSYGGFNYGYTF.

CDR3 loop: CASSFRLAGGLETQYF. CDR3 nucleotides: TGTGCCAGCAGCTTCCGACTAGCGGGGGGTCTAGAGACCCAGTACTTC. The chain uses TRBV7-9 and TRBJ2-5, with 13 bases fitting TRBD2. Germline V gene data show CDR1 as SEHNR and CDR2 as FQNEAQ (reference sequence). The CDR3 has 16 residues. V was clipped by 3 bases and J by 4 bases; unmatched bases: 5.

The chain's CDR3 is CASSPGTGVYNEQFF. Written as DNA, the CDR3 is TGCGCCAGCAGCCCCGGGACAGGGGTATACAATGAGCAGTTCTTC. V gene TRBV5-1 combines with J gene TRBJ2-1, with 10 bases fitting TRBD1. V lost 4 bases, J lost 4 bases, and 5 bases stayed unmatched. The CDR3 is made up of 15 amino acids. From germline, CDR1 is SGHRS and CDR2 YFSETQ.

The chain carries TRBV5-1 and TRBJ2-7, with D uncertain. This CDR3 has 13 amino acids. The ends were cut back, 0 bases at V and 7 bases at J, with 11 bases in the middle. Looked up from germline, CDR1 is SGHRS and CDR2 is YFSETQ. The CDR3 DNA follows: TGCGCCAGCAGCTTGGCGGCGACACTTGAGCAGTACTTC. Amino acids: CASSLAATLEQYF.

The chain employs TRBV19 and TRBJ2-7; D is possibly TRBD2 (5 bases). Trimming shortened V by 10 bases and J by 0 bases, and 16 bases separated the two germline ends. The length of the CDR3 is 14 residues. Germline-derived CDR1 and CDR2 are LNHDA and SQIVND (reference sequence). CDR3 sequence reads: CATQQGLNSYEQYF. DNA for the CDR3: TGTGCCACCCAGCAAGGACTGAACTCCTACGAGCAGTACTTC.

The chain combines TRBV6-6 with TRBJ2-7, with no clear D. V lost 0 bases and J lost 5, with 8 bases in between. In germline, CDR1 is MNHNY, CDR2 SVGAGI (reference sequence). The CDR3 runs to 13 residues. The CDR3, as DNA: TGTGCCAGCAGTTACTCATGGCCAGACGAGCAGTACTTC. Protein product: CASSYSWPDEQYF.

V gene TRBV5-1 combines with J gene TRBJ2-1, with 10 bases identical to TRBD2. Trimming cost V 4 bases and J 4 bases; bases outside gene matches: 5. CDR1 and CDR2 from the germline V gene are SGHRS and YFSETQ. The CDR3 is 15 residues long. In nucleotides, the CDR3 is TGCGCCAGCAGCGTTAGCGGGGGGCAGTACAATGAGCAGTTCTTC. This codes for CASSVSGGQYNEQFF.

The chain recombines TRBV1 with TRBJ2-7; no check of the table's D call, TRBD2, against the DNA was made. TRBV1 represents a pseudogene. This CDR3 comprises 17 residues. CDR3 coding DNA: TGCACCAGCAGCCAAGAGAGGGTCGCCAGGATCTCCTACGGGCAGTACTTC. Its protein is CTSSQERVARISYGQYF.

The CDR3 loop reads CASSFGTGSGYTF. Written as DNA, the CDR3 is TGTGCCAGCAGCTTCGGGACAGGGAGTGGCTACACCTTC. The chain couples TRBV7-2 to TRBJ1-2; 9 bases align to TRBD1. The CDR3 length is 13 residues. CDR1 and CDR2 from the germline V gene are SGHTA and FQGNSA. V dropped 3 bases and J dropped 7; count of bases not matched to a gene: 3.

This clone was seen a single time. J is TRBJ1-1 and V is TRBV2; D is unclear. Germline V gene sequence: CDR1 SNHLY, CDR2 FYNNEI. The CDR3 runs to 13 residues. V was pared by 7 bases and J by 4 bases, with 13 bases between. The CDR3 loop is CASTLEGITEAFF. Here the CDR3 DNA reads TGTGCCAGCACTCTCGAGGGAATCACTGAAGCTTTCTTT.

This chain links TRBV6-6 with TRBJ1-4; D call uncertain. V was shortened by 2 bases and J by 4 bases, with 5 bases between the two germline ends. CDR1 and CDR2 (germline): MNHNY, SVGAGI (reference sequence). The CDR3 has 13 residues. The CDR3 region has the DNA TGTGCCAGCAGTTACACCAGTAATGAAAAACTGTTTTTT. Translated, it gives CASSYTSNEKLFF.

With regard to this clone: A junction end diverges from the germline sequence, so it may reflect a read error. The V gene is TRBV29-1, the J gene TRBJ1-1, with 10 positions matching TRBD1. Looked up from germline, CDR1 is SQVTM and CDR2 is ANQGSEA. The CDR3 sequence is 13 residues long. The CDR3 coding sequence is TGTGGGACAGGGGCCCCCATGAACACTGAAGCTTTCTTT. As protein: CGTGAPMNTEAFF.

This sequence joins TRBV2 and TRBJ2-1, with TRBD2 identical over 9 bases. In germline, CDR1 is SNHLY, CDR2 FYNNEI. CDR3 length: 18 amino acids. V dropped 7 bases and J dropped 6; count of bases not matched to a gene: 19. The CDR3 DNA follows: TGTGCCAGCACAGGGCCCGAGAGCGGGAGGCCAACCCCCAATGAGCAGTTCTTC. The encoded protein is CASTGPESGRPTPNEQFF.

The chain is built from TRBV19 and TRBJ1-1; tentatively, D is TRBD1 (5 bases). Germline lookup yields CDR1 LNHDA and CDR2 SQIVND (reference sequence). CDR3 length equals 17 residues. V was pared by 4 bases and J by 1 base, with 19 bases between. This chain's CDR3 is CASSKQMRGRGNTEAFF. The CDR3 DNA follows: TGTGCCAGTAGTAAGCAGATGAGAGGGAGGGGGAACACTGAAGCTTTCTTT.

The chain couples TRBV5-8 to TRBJ1-5; TRBD1 might be the D (5 bases). Germline-derived CDR1 and CDR2 are SGHTS and YDEGEE. This CDR3 region has 12 residues. Deletions cut 7 bases from V and 10 bases from J, with 15 bases between. In DNA, the CDR3 is TGTGCCAGCCGGGACTGGGGGAGCCCCCAGCATTTT. Its translation is CASRDWGSPQHF.

The chain has TRBV7-9 and TRBJ2-3; TRBD2 agrees at 9 bases. Germline V lookup: CDR1 SEHNR, CDR2 FQNEAQ (reference sequence). Trimming took 3 bases from V and 5 from J; bases not matched to a gene: 3. The CDR3 totals 14 residues. Here the CDR3 reads CASSLASGVDTQYF. For the CDR3, the DNA is TGTGCCAGCAGCTTGGCTAGCGGGGTAGATACGCAGTATTTT.

The gene calls are TRBV28 and TRBJ2-1; 9 bases align to TRBD2. The CDR3 is 15 residues long. The J segment lost 3 bases and the V segment lost 7 bases, leaving 7 bases of the junction unmatched. The V gene's germline CDR1 is MDHEN and CDR2 SYDVKM. CDR3 sequence (DNA): TGTGCCAGCACTCTCAGCGGGAGGAACTACAATGAGCAGTTCTTC. This translates into CASTLSGRNYNEQFF.

V is TRBV4-1 and J is TRBJ1-3, with 12 bases that match TRBD1. The V gene end was trimmed by 0 bases and the J gene end by 4 bases; junction bases not matched to a gene: 13. This CDR3 comprises 20 residues. Germline V gene data show CDR1 as MGHRA and CDR2 as YSYEKL. The CDR3 region is CASSQEGIPGQGAEGNTIYF. DNA for the CDR3: TGCGCCAGCAGCCAAGAAGGAATTCCGGGACAGGGGGCGGAAGGAAACACCATATATTTT.

The chain uses TRBV11-3 and TRBJ2-1; 8 bases match TRBD2. CDR3 length equals 17 residues. CDR1 and CDR2 from the germline V gene are SGHNT and YENEEA. V gave up 1 base and J gave up 7 bases; unmatched junction bases: 12. The CDR3: CASSLGRRTSPFNEQFF. Here the CDR3 DNA reads TGTGCCAGCAGCTTAGGTAGGAGGACTAGCCCTTTTAATGAGCAGTTCTTC.

Written as DNA, the CDR3 is TGTGCCAGCACTCCTGAGATAAACACCATATATTTT. This sequence encodes CASTPEINTIYF. This rearrangement joins TRBV6-1 to TRBJ1-3; D not certain. Germline V gene data show CDR1 as MNHNS and CDR2 as SASEGT. CDR3 length equals 12 residues. Trimming shortened V by 7 bases and J by 6 bases, and 10 bases separated the two germline ends.

This clone occurred a few times. This chain uses TRBV30 with TRBJ1-3; 7 positions agree with TRBD1. The ends lost 0 bases at V and 4 bases at J; junction bases unmatched: 6. Germline-derived CDR1 and CDR2 are GTSNPN and SVGIG (reference sequence). This CDR3 has 15 residues. CDR3 in amino acids: CAWSVLGGAGNTIYF. CDR3 coding DNA: TGTGCCTGGAGTGTACTAGGGGGCGCGGGAAACACCATATATTTT.

This rearrangement joins TRBV30 to TRBJ1-5; tentatively, D is TRBD1 (5 bases). Looked up from germline, CDR1 is GTSNPN and CDR2 is SVGIG (reference sequence). This CDR3 has 13 residues. V lost 1 base to trimming and J lost 4 bases, with 8 bases between them. The CDR3 loop is CAWSGGGNQPQHF. CDR3 DNA: TGTGCCTGGAGTGGGGGGGGAAATCAGCCCCAGCATTTT.

The J gene is TRBJ1-1, the V gene TRBV27; unclear D gene. Germline V gene sequence: CDR1 MNHEY, CDR2 SMNVEV (reference sequence). CDR3 length: 14 amino acids. Trimming removed 2 bases at V and 4 bases at J, with 11 bases between. Here the CDR3 reads CASSLQAGSTEAFF. Written as DNA, the CDR3 is TGTGCCAGCAGTTTACAGGCCGGATCCACTGAAGCTTTCTTT.